This T cell receptor (beta chain) was sequenced for a study of blood T cell repertoires in COVID-19. Across the study: Sources were T cells, B-cell-depleted T cells, or PBMCs; the material itself was cDNA or gDNA.

The CDR3 extends over 13 amino acids. Deletions cut 8 bases from V and 12 bases from J, with 22 bases between. In the original workflow: For nucleated cells, counts were estimated from reference gene primer amplification. Assay: immunoSEQ multiplex PCR; the TCRdb copy retains only in-frame clones and omits some. The V and J calls and clone size are taken from that table; D and trimming were inferred from the DNA. The sample comprises some 120,000 clones, about four fifths of which are singletons, and 30% to 45% rests with the top ten. This sequence originates from a middle-aged man with active or convalescent COVID-19. The chain couples TRBV12-3 or TRBV12-4 to TRBJ1-2; D not certain. The specimen sequenced was peripheral blood. The CDR3 here is CASYRPGSPAHTF. As DNA, the CDR3 is TGTGCCAGCTACCGTCCGGGATCCCCGGCGCACACCTTC.